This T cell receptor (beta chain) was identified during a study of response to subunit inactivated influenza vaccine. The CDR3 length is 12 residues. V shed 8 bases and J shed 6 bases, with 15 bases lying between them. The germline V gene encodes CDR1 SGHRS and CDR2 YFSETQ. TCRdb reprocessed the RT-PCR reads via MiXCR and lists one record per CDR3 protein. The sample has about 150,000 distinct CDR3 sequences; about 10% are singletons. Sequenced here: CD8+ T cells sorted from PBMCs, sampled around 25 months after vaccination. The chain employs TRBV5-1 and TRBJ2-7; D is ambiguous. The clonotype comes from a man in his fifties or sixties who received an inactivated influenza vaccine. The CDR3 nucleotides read TGCGCCAGTACGGGTCTCACCGGCGAGCAGTACTTC. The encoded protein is CASTGLTGEQYF.